A selection of T cell receptor beta chains follows, all from one sample in a study of OX40 agonist ivuxolimab in advanced cancers. TCRdb keeps only in-frame clones here, not all; method: immunoSEQ multiplex PCR. This sample yields tens of thousands of clones, of which approximately 81% are seen a single time; under 4.5% belongs to the top ten. This specimen consisted of CD4+ or CD8+ T cells sorted from blood, obtained in a trial of the OX40 agonist ivuxolimab. The receptor set was obtained from an adult with an advanced solid tumor such as melanoma, head and neck, liver or kidney cancer. Both conserved end residues are part of each CDR3. D genes are given only for firm matches. Expanded clones get a size class; other rows say once, few or many, or leave the size out.

>16|TRBV7-2|TRBJ2-3|TRBD2|NA
CASSLGLAGGTDTQYF
TGTGCCAGCAGCTTAGGGCTAGCGGGAGGTACAGATACGCAGTATTTT
>15|TRBV25-1|TRBJ2-3|NA|NA
CASRGTGFSTDTQYF
TGTGCCAGCAGAGGAACTGGGTTTAGCACAGATACGCAGTATTTT
>15|TRBV6-6|TRBJ1-2|TRBD1|few
CASSYSPGQGSGYTF
TGTGCCAGCAGTTACTCACCGGGACAGGGGTCTGGCTACACCTTC
>16|TRBV13|TRBJ2-7|TRBD2|NA
CASSATRTSGDRGQYF
TGTGCCAGCAGCGCCACACGGACTAGCGGCGACCGAGGGCAGTACTTC
>17|TRBV27|TRBJ1-5|NA|NA
CASSGLGDRYSNQPQHF
TGTGCCAGCAGCGGGCTAGGCGATCGCTATAGCAATCAGCCCCAGCATTTT
>16|TRBV2|TRBJ2-1|TRBD2|NA
CASTTSSGSYRGEQFF
TGTGCCAGCACTACCTCTAGCGGGAGCTACCGCGGTGAGCAGTTCTTC
>15|TRBV19|TRBJ1-1|NA|NA
CASSTPGQLNTEAFF
TGTGCCAGTAGCACCCCGGGACAACTGAACACTGAAGCTTTCTTT
>14|TRBV5-1|TRBJ1-6|NA|NA
CASSLGVLNSPLHF
TGCGCCAGCAGCCTGGGGGTTTTGAATTCACCCCTCCACTTT
>14|TRBV29-1|TRBJ2-1|TRBD2|NA
CSVAHSGRGNEQFF
TGCAGCGTTGCCCACAGCGGGAGGGGGAATGAGCAGTTCTTC
>14|TRBV6-6|TRBJ1-2|TRBD1|NA
CASSEDRLNYGYTF
TGTGCCAGCAGCGAGGACAGGTTGAACTATGGCTACACCTTC
>15|TRBV7-6|TRBJ1-1|TRBD1|NA
CASSSYRDRGPEAFF
TGTGCCAGCAGCTCTTACCGGGACAGGGGACCTGAAGCTTTCTTT
>15|TRBV28|TRBJ2-1|TRBD2|NA
CASSQGLAADNEQFF
TGTGCCAGCAGTCAAGGACTAGCGGCTGACAATGAGCAGTTCTTC
>17|TRBV7-9|TRBJ2-7|TRBD2|NA
CASSPPLGIISGAEQYF
TGTGCCAGCAGCCCGCCTTTGGGGATAATCAGCGGGGCCGAGCAGTACTTC
>15|TRBV7-8|TRBJ1-5|TRBD1|NA
CASSWTGGSNQPQHF
TGTGCCAGCAGTTGGACAGGGGGTAGCAATCAGCCCCAGCATTTT
>16|TRBV19|TRBJ2-6|NA|NA
CANSIGAVPGANVLTF
TGTGCCAATAGTATAGGGGCGGTACCTGGGGCCAACGTCCTGACTTTC
>15|TRBV9|TRBJ2-1|TRBD2|NA
CASSVGGGASNEQFF
TGTGCCAGCAGCGTAGGCGGGGGGGCTTCAAATGAGCAGTTCTTC
>14|TRBV5-4|TRBJ2-7|TRBD2|once
CASSLGLAGGEQYF
TGTGCCAGCAGCTTGGGCCTAGCGGGAGGCGAGCAGTACTTC
>15|TRBV10-2|TRBJ1-5|TRBD1|NA
CASSEDRGLSQPQHF
TGCGCCAGCAGTGAGGACAGGGGGCTTAGTCAGCCCCAGCATTTT
>15|TRBV2|TRBJ2-7|TRBD2|NA
CASNSGLAGGYEQYF
TGTGCCAGCAACTCAGGACTAGCGGGGGGGTACGAGCAGTACTTC
>15|TRBV21-1|TRBJ2-5|NA|NA
CASPTSGLSQETQYF
TGTGCCAGTCCGACTAGCGGACTATCCCAAGAGACCCAGTACTTC
>13|TRBV9|TRBJ1-2|NA|few
CASSVVSNYGYTF
TGTGCCAGCAGCGTAGTAAGTAACTATGGCTACACCTTC
>14|TRBV5-6|TRBJ2-1|NA|NA
CASSFRGSYNEQFF
TGTGCCAGCAGCTTTCGGGGTTCCTACAATGAGCAGTTCTTC
>12|TRBV2|TRBJ2-3|NA|NA
CASSDWNDTQYF
TGTGCCAGCAGTGATTGGAACGATACGCAGTATTTT
>17|TRBV9|TRBJ2-2|TRBD1|NA
CASSVTGTGSNTGELFF
TGTGCCAGCAGCGTTACCGGGACAGGGTCTAACACCGGGGAGCTGTTTTTT
>15|TRBV7-8|TRBJ2-2|NA|NA
CASSSGLRNTGELFF
TGTGCCAGCAGCTCCGGACTGAGGAACACCGGGGAGCTGTTTTTT
>14|TRBV27|TRBJ2-5|TRBD2|NA
CASSLGTSGIFQYF
TGTGCCAGCAGTTTAGGGACTAGCGGAATCTTCCAGTACTTC
>15|TRBV2|TRBJ2-2|NA|NA
CATPNGSSNTGELFF
TGTGCCACCCCCAACGGGTCCTCGAACACCGGGGAGCTGTTTTTT
>14|TRBV28|TRBJ1-2|NA|NA
CASSFQGVNYGYTF
TGTGCCAGCAGTTTTCAGGGCGTAAACTATGGCTACACCTTC
>17|TRBV19|TRBJ2-1|TRBD2|NA
CASSIDLSAGGYNEQFF
TGTGCCAGTAGTATAGATCTATCGGCGGGAGGTTATAATGAGCAGTTCTTC
>18|TRBV9|TRBJ2-3|NA|NA
CASSVASISSGSTDTQYF
TGTGCCAGCAGCGTCGCTTCCATCTCCAGCGGGAGCACAGATACGCAGTATTTT
>13|TRBV18|TRBJ2-7|TRBD1|NA
CASTDRGGSEQYF
TGTGCCAGCACGGACAGGGGAGGAAGCGAGCAGTACTTC
>12|TRBV29-1|TRBJ2-7|NA|NA
CSVTKEGSEQYF
TGCAGCGTTACCAAGGAGGGTAGCGAGCAGTACTTC
>14|TRBV18|TRBJ1-2|NA|medium-sized
CASSPPDSNYGYTF
TGTGCCAGCTCACCACCGGACAGTAACTATGGCTACACCTTC
>13|TRBV7-3|TRBJ1-3|NA|NA
CASSKGSGNTIYF
TGTGCCAGCAGTAAGGGGTCAGGAAACACCATATATTTT
>17|TRBV28|TRBJ2-1|NA|NA
CASSLRPGHGSYNEQFF
TGTGCCAGCAGCCTTAGGCCGGGACATGGATCCTACAATGAGCAGTTCTTC
>13|TRBV5-4|TRBJ2-7|NA|NA
CASSLEGTYEQYF
TGTGCCAGCAGCTTGGAGGGGACCTACGAGCAGTACTTC
>15|TRBV2|TRBJ1-5|NA|few
CASSDYAGSNQPQHF
TGTGCCAGCAGTGATTATGCCGGAAGCAATCAGCCCCAGCATTTT
>13|TRBV2|TRBJ1-2|TRBD1|NA
CASSPGTGYGYTF
TGTGCCAGCAGTCCCGGGACAGGCTATGGCTACACCTTC
>17|TRBV5-1|TRBJ2-2|NA|NA
CASSLDGVGRGTGELFF
TGCGCCAGCAGCTTGGATGGGGTCGGGCGCGGCACCGGGGAGCTGTTTTTT
>17|TRBV9|TRBJ1-3|NA|NA
CASSAAGFRRAGNTIYF
TGTGCCAGCAGCGCCGCCGGGTTCCGCCGGGCTGGAAACACCATATATTTT